This T cell receptor (beta chain) was sequenced for a study of T cell repertoires in cytomegalovirus infection. Study information: CMV epitopes used comprised recently identified HLA-C-restricted ones and well-studied HLA-B-restricted ones.

This clonotype was counted many times. The antigen is undetermined. The CDR3 is 16 residues long. The V gene end was trimmed by 0 bases and the J gene end by 7 bases; junction bases not matched to a gene: 6. From germline, CDR1 is SGHVS and CDR2 FNYEAQ. TCRdb reanalysed the reads using MiXCR and keeps one entry per CDR3 protein. This table has about 770,000 distinct CDR3 sequences, about 27% appearing once. This clonotype was obtained from a human donor in good health (CMV status not recorded). Some clones in this sample may be carry-over from other donors' samples. This chain links TRBV7-6 with TRBJ1-6, with TRBD1 matching over 7 bases. This specimen consisted of cultured CD8+ T cells from PBMCs, obtained from culture after CMV antigen stimulation. The DNA of the CDR3 is TGTGCCAGCAGCTTAGCGGCAGGGGGGGGCAATTCACCCCTCCACTTT. Protein product: CASSLAAGGGNSPLHF.